The rows below give T cell receptor beta chains drawn from one sample of a study of cytomegalovirus exposure and HLA in healthy donors. Assay used: immunoSEQ multiplex PCR; TCRdb lists only in-frame clones, some missing. The top ten clones hold around 3.3% of a sample with fewer than 250,000 clones, roughly four fifths of them seen once. The sequenced sample consisted of PBMCs. The receptors come from a woman in her twenties or thirties in good health and CMV-seropositive. Each CDR3 is given with its conserved first and last residue. Each record gives: D gene, V gene, J gene, CDR3 DNA, CDR3 protein. The D gene is left open where the match is weak.

NA	TRBV5-1	TRBJ2-2	TGCGCCAGCAGCTTGTCACAGGGGGGGACCGGGGAGCTGTTTTTT	CASSLSQGGTGELFF
TRBD1	TRBV7-9	TRBJ2-5	TGTGCCAGCAGGCTCGAGGGACAGGGGTACTCAGAGACCCAGTACTTC	CASRLEGQGYSETQYF
NA	TRBV28	TRBJ1-4	TGTGCCAGCAGTTTATTGCAGGGGATAGCAACTAATGAAAAACTGTTTTTT	CASSLLQGIATNEKLFF
NA	TRBV28	TRBJ1-1	TGTGCCAGCAGTTTGACAGTGAACACTGAAGCTTTCTTT	CASSLTVNTEAFF
NA	TRBV7-2	TRBJ2-4	TGTGCCAGCAGCTCCGTGGTGGAGGCCAAAAACATTCAGTACTTC	CASSSVVEAKNIQYF
NA	TRBV18	TRBJ2-6	TGTGCCAGCTCACCATTTATGATTTCCCGAGACGGGGGTGCTGGGGCCAACGTCCTGACTTTC	CASSPFMISRDGGAGANVLTF
TRBD2	TRBV28	TRBJ2-7	TGTGCCACAATCCGGAGCGGGAGCTACGAGCAGTACTTC	CATIRSGSYEQYF
TRBD1	TRBV2	TRBJ1-5	TGTGCCAGCGCCGATGGACAGGGGTATCAGCCCCAGCATTTT	CASADGQGYQPQHF
TRBD2	TRBV7-9	TRBJ2-5	TGTGCCAGCAGCTTCGGTACTAGCGGGAGACGAGAGACCCAGTACTTC	CASSFGTSGRRETQYF
TRBD1	TRBV7-2	TRBJ2-7	TGTGCCAGCAGCACGACAGGGGGGGAGCTCCACGAGCAGTACTTC	CASSTTGGELHEQYF